This TCR beta chain was recorded in a study of blood T cell repertoires in COVID-19. CDR1 KGHDR and CDR2 SFDVKD come from the germline V gene. CDR3 size: 13 residues. Trimming took 6 bases from V and 7 from J, leaving 12 bases between them. Data came from immunoSEQ multiplex PCR; TCRdb stores just in-frame clones and leaves some out. There are roughly 100,000 clones in the sample; over 80% occur only once, and less than 5% lies in the top ten. This receptor was taken from a woman in her 50s in a cohort sampled during active COVID-19. The specimen was peripheral blood. V usage is TRBV24-1 and J usage is TRBJ2-1; possible D gene TRBD1, 5 bases. The CDR3 nucleotides are TGTGCCACCAGTCATCAGGGTACAAATGAGCAGTTCTTC. Translated, it gives CATSHQGTNEQFF.